These T cell receptor beta chains were read from a single sample in a study of T cells after yellow fever vaccination. TCRdb re-derived calls from the 5' RACE reads in MiXCR, one entry per CDR3 protein. The data hold 100,000 to 150,000 distinct CDR3 sequences, with approximately 7% observed a single time. Sample: CD4+ T cells sorted from PBMCs, taken approximately 11 days after the first yellow fever vaccination. The receptors originated from a man younger than 35 who received the YFV17D yellow fever vaccine. CDR3s include the opening cysteine and the closing phenylalanine or tryptophan. A D gene is named only where the DNA matches it firmly. Only some rows state a clone size, as once, few, many or a class for expanded clones.

V	J	D	size	DNA	CDR3
TRBV3-1	TRBJ1-6	TRBD1	many	TGTGCCAGCAGCCCCGGGACAGGGCGTGATTCACCCCTCCACTTT	CASSPGTGRDSPLHF
TRBV11-1	TRBJ2-3	TRBD1	many	TGTGCCAGCAGCTCCCGTATAATTAGGACAGGGGAGGGTACAGATACGCAGTATTTT	CASSSRIIRTGEGTDTQYF
TRBV4-3	TRBJ2-3	NA	many	TGCGCCAGCAGCCGGCGCCAGGGCACAGATACGCAGTATTTT	CASSRRQGTDTQYF
TRBV6-4	TRBJ2-1	TRBD2	many	TGTGCCAGCAGTGTTCAGGCTAGCGGCAATGAGCAGTTCTTC	CASSVQASGNEQFF
TRBV6-6	TRBJ2-3	NA	NA	TGTGCCAGCAGTTACCCGGCAGAATTGAATACGCAGTATTTT	CASSYPAELNTQYF
TRBV20-1	TRBJ1-1	TRBD1	many	TGCAGTGCGAGGACAGGGGGTACAGCCACTGAAGCTTTCTTT	CSARTGGTATEAFF
TRBV3-1	TRBJ2-3	NA	many	TGTGCCAGCAGCCCCAGCGGGCGGGGTCGGACAGATACGCAGTATTTT	CASSPSGRGRTDTQYF
TRBV7-2	TRBJ1-4	TRBD1	many	TGTGCCAGCAGCTCCCAAGGGGGCGTTGAAAAACTGTTTTTT	CASSSQGGVEKLFF
TRBV20-1	TRBJ1-2	NA	many	TGCAGTGCCCAACAGGGATGGGGTGGCTACACCTTC	CSAQQGWGGYTF
TRBV14	TRBJ1-4	NA	many	TGTGCCAGCAGCCAAGTTGGAATTGCACTGTTTTTT	CASSQVGIALFF
TRBV4-1	TRBJ1-2	TRBD1	NA	TGCGCCAGCAGCCAAGAACCAGGGGGGGGCTACACCTTC	CASSQEPGGGYTF
TRBV5-1	TRBJ1-5	NA	many	TGCGCCAGCAGCTTGGGGGTGGATCAGCCCCAGCATTTT	CASSLGVDQPQHF
TRBV28	TRBJ2-1	NA	many	TGTGCCAGCAGTTATGTCGGGGGGCTCTACAATGAGCAGTTCTTC	CASSYVGGLYNEQFF
TRBV4-2	TRBJ2-5	NA	few	TGTGCCAGCAGCCAAGATTCCAGCGGGTTCGAGACCCAGTACTTC	CASSQDSSGFETQYF
TRBV18	TRBJ2-5	NA	many	TGTGCCAGCTCACCCCGGGTCGAAGAGACCCAGTACTTC	CASSPRVEETQYF
TRBV3-1	TRBJ1-5	NA	many	TGTGCCAGCAGCCAAGGGCAAAATCAGCCCCAGCATTTT	CASSQGQNQPQHF
TRBV5-1	TRBJ1-6	NA	many	TGCGCCAGCAGCTTGACAGGAAGGATCTATAATTCACCCCTCCACTTT	CASSLTGRIYNSPLHF
TRBV6-5	TRBJ2-3	NA	many	TGTGCCAGCAGTCACCGACAAGACCCCACAGATACGCAGTATTTT	CASSHRQDPTDTQYF
TRBV29-1	TRBJ1-3	TRBD1	many	TGCAGCGACACCGGACAGGCTGTCCCTGGAAACACCATATATTTT	CSDTGQAVPGNTIYF
TRBV29-1	TRBJ2-2	NA	many	TGCAGCGTTGAATTTATTCGGGGTTCGAACACCGGGGAGCTGTTTTTT	CSVEFIRGSNTGELFF
TRBV7-2	TRBJ2-3	TRBD2	many	TGTGCCAGCAGCTATAGCGGGGGGAACACAGATACGCAGTATTTT	CASSYSGGNTDTQYF
TRBV12-3/TRBV12-4	TRBJ2-2	TRBD2	many	TGTGCCAGCAGTCCCGGGGGGAGGAACACCGGGGAGCTGTTTTTT	CASSPGGRNTGELFF
TRBV5-1	TRBJ2-5	TRBD1	many	TGTGCCAGCAGCTTACAGGGGGTTCAAGAGACCCAGTACTTC	CASSLQGVQETQYF
TRBV5-5	TRBJ1-1	NA	NA	TGTGCCAGCAGCCCGGGATCGTTGAACACTGAAGCTTTCTTT	CASSPGSLNTEAFF
TRBV24-1	TRBJ2-2	NA	many	TGTGCCACCAGTGCGGGTTTAGGCGGGGAGCTGTTTTTT	CATSAGLGGELFF
TRBV6-7	TRBJ2-3	TRBD2	NA	TGTGCTAGAGATGGGACTAGCGGGGCCCGCACAGATACGCAGTATTTT	CARDGTSGARTDTQYF
TRBV12-3/TRBV12-4	TRBJ2-3	NA	many	TGTGCCAGCAGCTATTGGAGCACAGATACGCAGTATTTT	CASSYWSTDTQYF
TRBV13	TRBJ2-1	TRBD2	NA	TGTGCCAGCAGCTTGACCTTAGCGGGTGAGCAGTTCTTC	CASSLTLAGEQFF
TRBV5-1	TRBJ1-4	TRBD1	many	TGCGCCAGCAGCCCGGGACAGGGTCAAGGAACTAATGAAAAACTGTTTTTT	CASSPGQGQGTNEKLFF
TRBV11-1	TRBJ2-1	TRBD2	NA	TGTGCCAGCAGCGCGCTAGCGGCCTCGTACAATGAGCAGTTCTTC	CASSALAASYNEQFF
TRBV27	TRBJ1-2	NA	few	TGTGCCAGCTCTCACGCATCGGGGAACTATGGCTACACCTTC	CASSHASGNYGYTF
TRBV5-1	TRBJ2-5	NA	few	TGCGCCAGCAGCCGACGCCCCGATAGAGGGGGGGATCAAGAGACCCAGTACTTC	CASSRRPDRGGDQETQYF
TRBV21-1	TRBJ1-6	NA	many	TGTGCCAGCAGCAAAGCAGCCCGACAGGCACCCCTCCACTTT	CASSKAARQAPLHF
TRBV12-3/TRBV12-4	TRBJ1-1	NA	few	TGTGCCAGCAGTTTAAGGAGGGCCTGGGACACTGAAGCTTTCTTT	CASSLRRAWDTEAFF
TRBV7-6	TRBJ2-3	NA	NA	TGTGCCAGCAGCTTAGACGGAAGGCCAGATACGCAGTATTTT	CASSLDGRPDTQYF
TRBV20-1	TRBJ1-1	TRBD1	NA	TGCAGTGCTAGAGTTGCAGGGGGTCAGGACACTGAAGCTTTCTTT	CSARVAGGQDTEAFF
TRBV5-1	TRBJ2-4	NA	few	TGCGCCAGCAGCTTGGGTGTGACCAAAAACATTCAGTACTTC	CASSLGVTKNIQYF
TRBV5-1	TRBJ1-3	NA	many	TGCGCCAGCAGCCACGGCCGGACGAACTTACTTGGAAACACCATATATTTT	CASSHGRTNLLGNTIYF
TRBV9	TRBJ1-1	NA	many	TGTGCCAGCAGCTCCCTCACGGGGGTAAGTGAAGCTTTCTTT	CASSSLTGVSEAFF
TRBV12-5	TRBJ2-3	NA	many	TGTGCTAGTGGTTCCGGGGACACAGATACGCAGTATTTT	CASGSGDTDTQYF
TRBV7-9	TRBJ2-1	NA	many	TGTGCCAGCAGCTTAAGGGGGGGCAACTACAATGAGCAGTTCTTC	CASSLRGGNYNEQFF
TRBV4-1	TRBJ2-5	NA	many	TGCGCCAGCAGCCAAGATGCCCAGCGGGTGCCCCAAGAGACCCAGTACTTC	CASSQDAQRVPQETQYF
TRBV11-3	TRBJ2-7	TRBD2	NA	TGTGCCAGCAGCTTTGGGACTAGCGGGGGGGAGAGCTCCTACGAGCAGTACTTC	CASSFGTSGGESSYEQYF
TRBV11-2	TRBJ2-2	NA	many	TGTGCCAGCAGCTTAAGGCACACCGGGGAGCTGTTTTTT	CASSLRHTGELFF
TRBV25-1	TRBJ2-3	NA	many	TGTGCCAGCAGTGTATATGCAGATACGCAGTATTTT	CASSVYADTQYF
TRBV5-6	TRBJ2-1	TRBD2	many	TGTGCCAGCGGGAGGGATGAGCAGTTCTTC	CASGRDEQFF
TRBV7-2	TRBJ2-3	NA	few	TGTGCCAGCACCGCGGTCACTAGCACAGATACGCAGTATTTT	CASTAVTSTDTQYF